This TCR beta chain was found in a study of T-cell reconstitution after alpha-beta-depleted transplantation in children. This clonotype has only a few counts. A library of TCRbeta sequences, prepared with unique molecular identifiers, was generated. TCRdb reanalysed the PCR reads using MiXCR and keeps one entry per CDR3 protein. The sample includes some 200,000 distinct CDR3 sequences, 6.5% to 7.5% seen only once; the top ten take approximately 2.9%. Germline-derived CDR1 and CDR2 are MDHEN and SYDVKM. V was pared by 8 bases and J by 1 base, with 14 bases between. The CDR3 loop spans 14 amino acids. The V and J genes are TRBV28 and TRBJ1-2, with D perhaps TRBD1 (5 bases). Sequenced material: PBMCs from the stem cell graft donor, taken from the stem cell graft. This sequence was found in a human donor who donated a stem cell graft to a child with Wiskott-Aldrich syndrome. This CDR3 is CASWGYRHNYGYTF. As DNA, the CDR3 is TGTGCCAGCTGGGGTTACAGGCATAACTATGGCTACACCTTC.